Reported below is one TCR beta chain. This CDR3 is 15 amino acids long. The germline CDR1 and CDR2 sequences are MNHEY and SMNVEV (reference sequence). Trimming stripped 8 bases from V and 6 bases from J, with 19 bases between. The sample is drawn from a study of blood T cell repertoires in COVID-19. The protocol was immunoSEQ multiplex PCR, while the TCRdb copy is restricted to in-frame clones and leaves out a portion. The table records some 200,000 clones, roughly 80% of them present only once. Sequencing was performed on peripheral blood. The sequence derives from a woman of 80 years or more with COVID-19, enrolled during active disease. This rearrangement joins TRBV27 to TRBJ2-2, with a possible D match to TRBD2 (6 bases). CDR3 in amino acids: CASARERAMAGELFF. CDR3 coding DNA: TGTGCCAGCGCTCGGGAGCGGGCGATGGCCGGGGAGCTGTTTTTT.